This entry features one TCR beta chain sequence. These data are taken from a study of blood T cell repertoires in COVID-19. For the study at large: Acute-phase and convalescent COVID-19 samples originated in the United States, Italy and Spain.

TCRdb's copy holds only in-frame clones and misses some; the assay was immunoSEQ multiplex PCR. The table has roughly 170,000 clones, 87% seen once. V was trimmed by 4 bases and J by 11 bases, leaving 18 bases between them. CDR3 size: 13 residues. This sequence joins TRBV12-3 or TRBV12-4 and TRBJ2-7; tentatively, D is TRBD2 (6 bases). This clonotype was sampled from a woman between 18 and 30 years old who had recovered from COVID-19. Sample: peripheral blood. The CDR3 here is CASSSLIPGEEYF. CDR3 DNA: TGTGCCAGCAGTTCACTCATACCGGGAGAAGAGTACTTC.